The entry below describes one T cell receptor beta chain. What it binds is not known. Following autologous stem cell transplantation, relapse occurred in every patient, and exposure to brentuximab vedotin varied. Repertoires were generated with immunoSEQ multiplex PCR, while TCRdb's copy carries only in-frame clones and drops some. The data show 40,000 or so clones, with more than 85% seen just once and approximately 6% held by the top ten. Trimming cost V 3 bases and J 9 bases; bases outside gene matches: 16. CDR1 is SGHNT, CDR2 YYREEE, per germline (reference sequence). The CDR3 spans 17 residues. The sample belongs to a study of PD-1 blockade in classical Hodgkin lymphoma. Regarding the study as a whole: There was a significant rise in CD4+ TCR diversity by C4D1, with no such rise for CD8+. Repertoire differences have undefined causes, possibly disease activity or prior therapy. Patients who responded completely had about the same baseline diversity as newly diagnosed patients. Initiation of nivolumab under 1 year after ASCT led to exclusion of patients.

The TCR originated in a human donor with classical Hodgkin lymphoma. V and J are TRBV5-4 and TRBJ2-1, with TRBD2 matching 9 bases. The sequences come from peripheral blood mononuclear cells (PBMCs), collected before the second cycle of nivolumab. The CDR3 nucleotides read TGTGCCAGCAGCTCTAGCCTAGCGGGATACTTTAGGGGTGAGCAGTTCTTC. This codes for CASSSSLAGYFRGEQFF.